This T cell receptor beta chain was recovered during a study of response to subunit inactivated influenza vaccine. MiXCR, run by TCRdb on the RT-PCR reads, gives a single entry per CDR3 protein. The data show around 490,000 distinct CDR3 sequences, less than 8% seen once. The CDR3 length is 15 residues. Per germline, CDR1 SSHAT and CDR2 FNYEAQ (reference sequence). This clonotype appeared many times. A junction boundary mismatches the germline segment, possibly from a read error. The receptor's source is a man between 50 and 75 years old who received an inactivated influenza vaccine. This chain joins TRBV7-7 and TRBJ2-1; 7 bases map to TRBD1. The source was PBMCs from blood, collected around 25 months after vaccination. CDR3 in amino acids: CASSRGQSPYNEQFF. The CDR3 nucleotides are TGTGCTAGCAGCCGGGGACAGTCCCCCTACAATGAGCAGTTCTTC.